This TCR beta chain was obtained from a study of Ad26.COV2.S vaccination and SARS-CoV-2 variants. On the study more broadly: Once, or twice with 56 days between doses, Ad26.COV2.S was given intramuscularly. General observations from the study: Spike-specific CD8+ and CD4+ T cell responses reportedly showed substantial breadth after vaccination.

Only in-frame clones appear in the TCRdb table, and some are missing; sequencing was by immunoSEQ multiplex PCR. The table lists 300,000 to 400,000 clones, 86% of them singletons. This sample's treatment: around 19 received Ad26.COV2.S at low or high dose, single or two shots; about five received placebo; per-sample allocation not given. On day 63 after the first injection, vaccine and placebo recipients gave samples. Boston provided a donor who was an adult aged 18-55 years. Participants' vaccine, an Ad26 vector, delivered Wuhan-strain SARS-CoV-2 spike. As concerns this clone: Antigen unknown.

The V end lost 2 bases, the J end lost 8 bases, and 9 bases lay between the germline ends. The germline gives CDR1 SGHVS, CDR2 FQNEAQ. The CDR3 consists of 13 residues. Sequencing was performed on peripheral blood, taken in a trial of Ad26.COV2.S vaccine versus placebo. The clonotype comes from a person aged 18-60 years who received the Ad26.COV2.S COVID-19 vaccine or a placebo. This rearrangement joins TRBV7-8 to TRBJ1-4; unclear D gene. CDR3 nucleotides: TGTGCCAGCAGCTTACTGGGGTGGGAAAAACTGTTTTTT. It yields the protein CASSLLGWEKLFF.